One T cell receptor (beta chain) is described in this entry. Germline-derived CDR1 and CDR2 are MRHNA and SNTAGT. There are 15 residues in the CDR3. V dropped 9 bases and J dropped 2 bases, with 16 bases sitting between them. Across 20 to 25 US areas, participants ranged in age from about 18 to 90 years. Cohort assignment relied on participant-reported clinical history. The authors' processing: Scientists estimated how many nucleated cells there were by amplifying reference gene primers. Clones were read by immunoSEQ multiplex PCR, and TCRdb kept only the in-frame ones, dropping some. V and J calls and clone size are those listed in that table; D and trimming were worked out from the DNA. The table shows 360,000 or so clones, with under 90% occurring only once. This record comes from a study of blood T cell repertoires in COVID-19. On the study more broadly: Nucleic acid was either cDNA or gDNA, and it came from T cells, B-cell-depleted T cells, or PBMCs.

The TCR was taken from a woman between 25 and 40 years old who had recovered from COVID-19. The gene calls are TRBV6-4 and TRBJ2-2; no definite D call. The sequencing input was PBMCs or T cells enriched from blood (not recorded which). Here the CDR3 reads CASSGSSFNTGELFF. As DNA, the CDR3 is TGTGCCAGTTCGGGTTCCTCCTTTAACACCGGGGAGCTGTTTTTT.